This passage covers 25 T cell receptor beta chains from one sample sequenced in a study of cytomegalovirus exposure and HLA in healthy donors. Primers for the PCR totalled 60 Vbeta and 13 Jbeta. The repertoire was sequenced with immunoSEQ multiplex PCR; TCRdb's copy has only in-frame clones and lacks some. The sample shows fewer than 150,000 clones, 70% to 80% of them seen only once. Source material: PBMCs. The receptors were sampled from a man under 40 in good health and CMV-seronegative.

The chain is built from TRBV27 and TRBJ1-4; possibly TRBD1 for D (5 bases). Germline V gene sequence: CDR1 MNHEY, CDR2 SMNVEV (reference sequence). Trimming removed 5 bases at V and 11 bases at J, with 12 bases between. The CDR3 has 12 residues. For the CDR3, the DNA is TGTGCCAGCAGTACTGGGGGGGGGAAACTGTTTTTT. This gives the protein CASSTGGGKLFF.

The J gene is TRBJ2-7, the V gene TRBV4-1, with 16 positions matching TRBD2. V trimming: 4 bases; J trimming: 4 bases; junction bases outside the gene matches: 4. Germline lookup yields CDR1 MGHRA and CDR2 YSYEKL. The CDR3 extends over 16 amino acids. CDR3 sequence: CASSPGTSGRGYEQYF. The CDR3 DNA reads as TGCGCCAGCAGCCCCGGGACTAGCGGGAGGGGGTACGAGCAGTACTTC.

The chain recombines TRBV11-1 with TRBJ2-2; 7 bases align to TRBD2. V dropped 5 bases and J dropped 0; count of bases not matched to a gene: 3. This CDR3 region has 15 residues. The V gene's germline CDR1 is SGHAT and CDR2 FQDESV (reference sequence). CDR3 region: CASSRTSTNTGELFF. In DNA, the CDR3 is TGTGCCAGCAGCCGGACTAGTACGAACACCGGGGAGCTGTTTTTT. Drawing the rest from reference TRBV11-1 and TRBJ2-2, the complete variable domain is EAEVAQSPRYKITEKSQAVAFWCDPISGHATLYWYRQILGQGPELLVQFQDESVVDDSQLPKDRFSAERLKGVDSTLKIQPAELGDSAMYLCASSRTSTNTGELFFGEGSRLTVL.

This clone has a single count. The V gene is TRBV7-2, the J gene TRBJ1-2; D uncertain. The germline V gene has CDR1 SGHTA and CDR2 FQGNSA. V lost 3 bases, J lost 4 bases, and 3 bases lay in between. This CDR3 has 11 residues. CDR3 residues: CASSFGYGYTF. CDR3 DNA sequence: TGTGCCAGCAGCTTCGGCTATGGCTACACCTTC.

CDR3 protein: CASSLEGSDEQYF. CDR3 bases: TGTGCCAGCAGTTTGGAGGGTTCCGACGAGCAGTACTTC. This chain uses TRBV27 with TRBJ2-7, with D possibly being TRBD2 (6 bases). The V gene's germline CDR1 is MNHEY and CDR2 SMNVEV (reference sequence). The CDR3 runs 13 residues. Trimming pared 3 bases from V and 5 bases from J, leaving 11 bases between.

This rearrangement joins TRBV5-5 to TRBJ1-5, with 8 bases aligning to TRBD1. The V gene's germline CDR1 is SGHKS and CDR2 YYEKEE (reference sequence). Unmatched junction bases numbered 2, after V lost 4 bases and J lost 5 bases. This CDR3 spans 13 amino acids. Here the CDR3 reads CASSQTGDQPQHF. CDR3 in DNA: TGTGCCAGCAGCCAGACAGGGGATCAGCCCCAGCATTTT.

This chain uses TRBV18 with TRBJ2-7, with 10 bases that match TRBD2. CDR1 KGHSH and CDR2 LQKENI come from the germline V gene. V dropped 3 bases and J dropped 2; count of bases not matched to a gene: 4. CDR3 length equals 15 residues. The DNA of the CDR3 is TGTGCCAGCTCACCCTCAGCGGGAGGGGCCTACGAGCAGTACTTC. Its protein is CASSPSAGGAYEQYF.

The genes are TRBV19 and TRBJ2-6; perhaps TRBD1 as D (6 bases). Per germline, CDR1 LNHDA and CDR2 SQIVND (reference sequence). Trimming shortened V by 3 bases and J by 2 bases, and 23 bases separated the two germline ends. This CDR3 is 20 amino acids long. CDR3 sequence: CASSMELAAGVMAGANVLTF. CDR3 DNA: TGTGCCAGTAGTATGGAACTTGCGGCAGGGGTCATGGCTGGGGCCAACGTCCTGACTTTC. Full variable domain (outside the CDR3, taken from reference TRBV19 and TRBJ2-6): DGGITQSPKYLFRKEGQNVTLSCEQNLNHDAMYWYRQDPGQGLRLIYYSQIVNDFQKGDIAEGYSVSREKKESFPLTVTSAQKNPTAFYLCASSMELAAGVMAGANVLTFGAGSRLTVL.

The chain carries TRBV5-1 and TRBJ2-5; TRBD2 matches at 13 bases. With 2 bases clipped from V and 2 bases from J, the junction kept 12 bases outside the gene matches. Germline CDR1 reads SGHRS; CDR2 reads YFSETQ. The CDR3 is made up of 19 amino acids. CDR3: CASSFGTGGLAGSQETQYF. CDR3 nucleotides: TGCGCCAGCAGCTTCGGGACAGGGGGACTAGCGGGGTCGCAAGAGACCCAGTACTTC.

The rearrangement uses TRBV7-9 and TRBJ2-7; D is undetermined. V dropped 5 bases and J dropped 3 bases, with 5 bases sitting between them. Per the germline V gene, CDR1 is SEHNR and CDR2 is FQNEAQ (reference sequence). The CDR3 contains 11 residues. Here the CDR3 DNA reads TGTGCCAGCAGCATCCGCTACGAGCAGTACTTC. Amino acid sequence: CASSIRYEQYF.

The table lists this clone with a few counts. The chain uses TRBV2 and TRBJ2-7, with 11 bases fitting TRBD2. V was pared by 5 bases and J by 3 bases, with 6 bases of the junction left unmatched. Germline V gives CDR1 SNHLY, CDR2 FYNNEI. The CDR3 is made up of 15 amino acids. CDR3 loop: CASSLGTSGNYEQYF. CDR3 coding DNA: TGTGCCAGCAGTCTCGGGACTAGCGGAAACTACGAGCAGTACTTC. The full variable domain, rest sourced from reference TRBV2 and TRBJ2-7, is EPEVTQTPSHQVTQMGQEVILRCVPISNHLYFYWYRQILGQKVEFLVSFYNNEISEKSEIFDDQFSVERPDGSNFTLKIRSTKLEDSAMYFCASSLGTSGNYEQYFGPGTRLTVT.

The rearrangement uses TRBV6-5 and TRBJ1-1; D is unresolved. Germline CDR1 and CDR2: MNHEY and SVGAGI. CDR3 length: 15 amino acids. The ends were cut back, 0 bases at V and 0 bases at J, with 8 bases in the middle. This chain's CDR3 is CASSYSPGVNTEAFF. The CDR3 DNA reads as TGTGCCAGCAGTTACTCCCCAGGTGTGAACACTGAAGCTTTCTTT.

Here the CDR3 DNA reads TGTGCCAGTAGTATAGATGGGGCCGGCGACAGGGGAGGGCCCCAGCATTTT. This codes for CASSIDGAGDRGGPQHF. V gene TRBV19 combines with J gene TRBJ1-5; 8 bases are shared with TRBD1. The CDR3 has 17 amino acids. From germline, CDR1 is LNHDA and CDR2 SQIVND (reference sequence). V lost 0 bases to trimming and J lost 9 bases; unmatched junction nucleotides: 13.

The chain is built from TRBV6-5 and TRBJ2-1, with D tentatively TRBD2 (6 bases). Deletions cut 0 bases from V and 4 bases from J, with 7 bases between. The CDR3 totals 14 residues. The germline CDR1 and CDR2 sequences are MNHEY and SVGAGI. CDR3 protein: CASSYSGLYNEQFF. CDR3 coding DNA: TGTGCCAGCAGTTACTCGGGACTTTACAATGAGCAGTTCTTC.

This rearrangement joins TRBV5-1 to TRBJ2-6; 7 bases are a match to TRBD1. Losses at the gene ends were 4 bases for V and 0 bases for J; bases not matched to a gene: 1. The CDR3 covers 15 residues. Germline V gives CDR1 SGHRS, CDR2 YFSETQ. The CDR3 sequence: CASSGTVSGANVLTF. The CDR3 region has the DNA TGCGCCAGCAGCGGGACAGTCTCTGGGGCCAACGTCCTGACTTTC.

V is TRBV28 and J is TRBJ1-2; D is ambiguous. Germline-derived CDR1 and CDR2 are MDHEN and SYDVKM. This CDR3 comprises 12 residues. The V end lost 11 bases, the J end lost 1 base, and 11 bases lay between the germline ends. In nucleotides, the CDR3 is TGTGCCGCCGGTCGGGGTAACTATGGCTACACCTTC. Amino acid sequence: CAAGRGNYGYTF.

A single count supports this clone. The chain is built from TRBV7-8 and TRBJ1-3; TRBD1 matches at 8 bases. The CDR3 has 18 residues. Germline V gives CDR1 SGHVS, CDR2 FQNEAQ. The V gene end was trimmed by 3 bases and the J gene end by 0 bases; junction bases not matched to a gene: 10. The CDR3 DNA sequence: TGTGCCAGCAGCTTTAAGCTATGGGACAGGCTCTCTGGAAACACCATATATTTT. It translates to CASSFKLWDRLSGNTIYF.

This clone was seen once. The V and J genes are TRBV25-1 and TRBJ2-7, with 11 bases fitting TRBD2. Losses at the gene ends were 6 bases for V and 0 bases for J; bases not matched to a gene: 4. The CDR3 loop spans 15 amino acids. Per germline, CDR1 MGHDK and CDR2 SYGVNS. CDR3 nucleotide sequence: TGTGCCAGCAGCTCTAGCGGGGGGTTCTCCTACGAGCAGTACTTC. Protein product: CASSSSGGFSYEQYF.

This chain uses TRBV7-8 with TRBJ2-7, with 7 bases lining up with TRBD2. Trimming took 5 bases from V and 0 from J; bases not matched to a gene: 10. The CDR3 covers 16 residues. In germline, CDR1 is SGHVS, CDR2 FQNEAQ. The CDR3 protein is CASSPRAGAGSYEQYF. In nucleotides, the CDR3 is TGTGCCAGCAGCCCCCGGGCGGGAGCGGGCTCCTACGAGCAGTACTTC. Using reference TRBV7-8 and TRBJ2-7 for the parts outside the CDR3, the full variable domain is GAGVSQSPRYKVAKRGQDVALRCDPISGHVSLFWYQQALGQGPEFLTYFQNEAQLDKSGLPSDRFFAERPEGSVSTLKIQRTQQEDSAVYLCASSPRAGAGSYEQYFGPGTRLTVT.

Only a few counts were recorded for this clone. The chain joins TRBV6-6 to TRBJ2-2, with a possible D match to TRBD2 (6 bases). The V and J ends lost 0 bases and 4 bases respectively, with 12 bases between them. The germline CDR1 and CDR2 sequences are MNHNY and SVGAGI (reference sequence). The CDR3 is made up of 16 amino acids. The CDR3 DNA reads as TGTGCCAGCAGTTACTCGGATCACGGGAGCACCGGGGAGCTGTTTTTT. Translating gives CASSYSDHGSTGELFF.

The genes are TRBV28 and TRBJ2-2; unclear D gene. The CDR3 covers 17 residues. V lost 4 bases, J lost 5 bases, and 20 bases lay in between. Germline V gene lookup returns CDR1 MDHEN and CDR2 SYDVKM. CDR3 sequence (DNA): TGTGCCAGCAGTTCCTTTGCCGCCGAGGTGGTGACCGGGGAGCTGTTTTTT. Translated: CASSSFAAEVVTGELFF.

This chain uses TRBV6-4 with TRBJ2-1, with TRBD2 matching over 9 bases. Germline V gene data show CDR1 as MRHNA and CDR2 as SNTAGT. V was clipped by 6 bases and J by 7 bases; unmatched bases: 10. The CDR3 loop spans 15 amino acids. CDR3 loop: CASSTGTSRINEQFF. The CDR3 DNA is TGTGCCAGCAGCACCGGGACTAGCCGTATTAATGAGCAGTTCTTC.

The chain employs TRBV15 and TRBJ2-7; D perhaps matches TRBD1 (7 bases). Germline loops: CDR1 LNHNV, CDR2 YYDKDF (reference sequence). The CDR3 length is 15 residues. The V end was cut by 0 bases, the J end by 3 bases, with 12 bases between. CDR3 loop: CATSRDPRGVYEQYF. CDR3 bases: TGTGCCACCAGCAGAGATCCCAGGGGGGTCTACGAGCAGTACTTC.

This clone was counted only a few times. The chain carries TRBV5-6 and TRBJ2-1, with D maybe TRBD2 (5 bases). The germline CDR1 and CDR2 sequences are SGHDT and YYEEEE. The CDR3 sequence is 14 residues long. Trimming took 4 bases from V and 4 from J, leaving 12 bases between them. CDR3 residues: CASSHTSPYNEQFF. CDR3 DNA sequence: TGTGCCAGCAGCCACACTAGTCCGTACAATGAGCAGTTCTTC.

The V call is TRBV5-1, the J call TRBJ2-1; TRBD2 aligns across 11 bases. J was trimmed by 5 bases and V by 4 bases; bases with no gene match: 5. The length of the CDR3 is 15 residues. In germline, CDR1 is SGHRS, CDR2 YFSETQ. CDR3: CASSGGSGRDNEQFF. The CDR3 DNA follows: TGCGCCAGCAGCGGAGGTAGCGGGAGGGACAATGAGCAGTTCTTC.